One and the same sample provided the 13 T cell receptor beta chains below, sequenced in a study of blood T cell repertoires in COVID-19. Clones were read by immunoSEQ multiplex PCR, and TCRdb kept only the in-frame ones, dropping some. The sample carries approximately 190,000 clones, just over 85% recorded once. The sequenced material came from peripheral blood. The receptors stem from a man at least 80 years old with acute or convalescent COVID-19.

This chain connects TRBV11-2 to TRBJ2-2; D unclear. Germline V gene sequence: CDR1 SGHAT, CDR2 FQNNGV. V shed 1 base and J shed 0 bases, with 9 bases lying between them. The CDR3 loop spans 16 amino acids. CDR3 DNA: TGTGCCAGCAGCTTAGGCGGCCGAGCGAACACCGGGGAGCTGTTTTTT. Translation: CASSLGGRANTGELFF.

This chain connects TRBV21-1 to TRBJ2-7; TRBD1 was called by the table and not checked on the DNA. TRBV21-1 represents a pseudogene. The CDR3 length is 14 residues. CDR3 DNA sequence: TGTGCCAGCAGCGACGCCGGGACAGATTACGAGCAGTACGTC. Its protein is CASSDAGTDYEQYV.

The chain uses TRBV20-1 and TRBJ2-5; a possible D gene is TRBD1 (6 bases). This CDR3 comprises 14 residues. V gave up 3 bases and J gave up 1 base, with 12 bases separating them. Germline assignment: CDR1 DFQATT and CDR2 SNEGSKA (reference sequence). The CDR3 here is CSASDRFFQETQYF. Here the CDR3 DNA reads TGCAGTGCTAGTGACAGGTTTTTCCAAGAGACCCAGTACTTC.

CDR3 in amino acids: CASSQEVTRYGNEQFF. The CDR3 nucleotides are TGCGCCAGCAGCCAAGAGGTGACTAGGTACGGCAATGAGCAGTTCTTC. The chain links TRBV4-3 to TRBJ2-1; maybe TRBD2 (6 bases). V was trimmed by 0 bases and J by 6 bases, leaving 15 bases between them. This CDR3 comprises 16 residues. Germline CDR1 is LGHNA and CDR2 is YSLEER.

The chain links TRBV2 to TRBJ1-6; TRBD1 aligns across 8 bases. This CDR3 has 14 amino acids. CDR1 and CDR2 from the germline V gene are SNHLY and FYNNEI. V lost 4 bases and J lost 9; bases outside the gene matches: 5. This chain's CDR3 is CASSGARGLSPLHF. The CDR3 nucleotides are TGTGCCAGCAGTGGAGCCAGGGGGCTTTCACCCCTCCACTTT.

The chain recombines TRBV24-1 with TRBJ2-3; 7 bases are shared with TRBD2. The V gene's germline CDR1 is KGHDR and CDR2 SFDVKD. V was clipped by 1 base and J by 6 bases; unmatched bases: 0. The CDR3 spans 13 residues. CDR3 DNA sequence: TGTGCCACCAGTGATTTCGGGGGGGATACGCAGTATTTT. Its translation: CATSDFGGDTQYF.

The chain has TRBV11-3 and TRBJ2-2, with 9 bases aligning to TRBD2. This CDR3 is 16 amino acids long. Germline V gene lookup returns CDR1 SGHNT and CDR2 YENEEA. With 4 bases clipped from V and 1 base from J, the junction kept 4 bases outside the gene matches. The CDR3 protein is CASSSRLAVNTGELFF. DNA of the CDR3: TGTGCCAGCAGCTCCCGACTAGCGGTGAACACCGGGGAGCTGTTTTTT. Complete variable domain (other parts from reference TRBV11-3 and TRBJ2-2): EAGVVQSPRYKIIEKKQPVAFWCNPISGHNTLYWYLQNLGQGPELLIRYENEEAVDDSQLPKDRFSAERLKGVDSTLKIQPAELGDSAVYLCASSSRLAVNTGELFFGEGSRLTVL.

This clone has a handful of counts. The rearrangement joins TRBV12-3 or TRBV12-4 to TRBJ1-5, with D maybe TRBD1 (6 bases). The germline V and J ends were trimmed by 5 bases and 6 bases, with 11 bases remaining between them. The CDR3 is 13 amino acids. CDR3 DNA sequence: TGTGCCAGCAGTCTCAGGGGTTCTCAGCCCCAGCATTTT. Amino acid sequence: CASSLRGSQPQHF.

The chain couples TRBV7-2 to TRBJ2-1; TRBD2 matches at 10 bases. Germline V gene sequence: CDR1 SGHTA, CDR2 FQGNSA. Trimming at V came to 6 bases and at J to 1 base, leaving 3 bases not matched to a gene. The length of the CDR3 is 15 residues. The CDR3 DNA reads as TGTGCCAGCAGACTACTAGCGGGATCCTACAATGAGCAGTTCTTC. Amino acid sequence: CASRLLAGSYNEQFF.

The rearrangement joins TRBV5-6 to TRBJ2-7; D is unresolved. This CDR3 has 12 residues. Germline values: CDR1 SGHDT, CDR2 YYEEEE. V lost 4 bases and J lost 5, with 10 bases in between. CDR3 nucleotides: TGTGCCAGCAGCCACACCTCAAACGAGCAGTACTTC. It yields the protein CASSHTSNEQYF.

The chain carries TRBV6-6 and TRBJ2-7, with a possible D match to TRBD1 (5 bases). The V gene lost 2 bases and the J gene lost 3 bases, with 14 bases spanning the gap. This CDR3 is 15 amino acids long. The germline gives CDR1 MNHNY, CDR2 SVGAGI (reference sequence). This CDR3 reads CASSYARQSSYEQYV. Here the CDR3 DNA reads TGTGCCAGCAGTTACGCTAGACAGAGCAGCTACGAGCAGTACGTC.

V and J are TRBV27 and TRBJ2-7, with a weak D call TRBD2 (6 bases). The CDR3 runs to 16 residues. V was trimmed by 4 bases and J by 4 bases, leaving 20 bases between them. In germline, CDR1 is MNHEY, CDR2 SMNVEV (reference sequence). DNA of the CDR3: TGTGCCAGCAGTTCCCAGACGGGGGTCCCCCCATACGAGCAGTACTTC. Encoded protein: CASSSQTGVPPYEQYF.

The chain couples TRBV5-4 to TRBJ2-2; 11 bases line up with TRBD2. CDR1 and CDR2 from the germline V gene are SGHNT and YYREEE (reference sequence). The CDR3 is 18 residues long. V lost 4 bases to trimming and J lost 0 bases; unmatched junction nucleotides: 8. This CDR3 reads CASSPGLAGPSNTGELFF. The DNA for the CDR3 is TGTGCCAGCAGCCCCGGACTAGCGGGCCCTTCGAACACCGGGGAGCTGTTTTTT.